These 5 T cell receptor beta chains share one sample of origin, sequenced in a study of a mutant IDH1 vaccine in newly diagnosed glioma. Sequenced by immunoSEQ multiplex PCR; TCRdb stores in-frame clones only, minus some. The sample consists of around 26,000 clones, 55% to 75% of them appearing once. These TCRs are of unknown antigen specificity. Documented time point: week 11, during vaccination. Doses of 300 ug of mutant IDH1 20-mer peptide were given with topical imiquimod. The source material was peripheral blood mononuclear cells (PBMCs), sampled from a glioma patient whose treatment included an IDH1 peptide vaccine. The receptors stem from a man younger than 35 with glioma. Some clones in this sample may be carry-over from other donors' samples.

The CDR3 protein is CASSPRQGREQYF. CDR3 coding DNA: TGTGCCAGCAGCCCAAGACAGGGGAGGGAGCAGTACTTC. This rearrangement joins TRBV6-5 to TRBJ2-7; 8 bases are a match to TRBD1. The length of the CDR3 is 13 residues. CDR1 is MNHEY and CDR2 is SVGAGI in the germline V gene. The V gene end was trimmed by 6 bases and the J gene end by 7 bases; junction bases not matched to a gene: 8.

This chain connects TRBV7-6 to TRBJ1-1, with D hard to call. V was pared by 5 bases and J by 1 base, with 8 bases between. Germline loops: CDR1 SGHVS, CDR2 FNYEAQ. The CDR3 consists of 13 residues. Here the CDR3 reads CASSASQNTEAFF. The CDR3 region has the DNA TGTGCCAGCAGCGCGAGCCAGAACACTGAAGCTTTCTTT.

V usage is TRBV10-3 and J usage is TRBJ1-3, with D unclear. With 7 bases removed from V and 3 bases from J, the gap between germline ends came to 16 bases. Germline V gene lookup returns CDR1 ENHRY and CDR2 SYGVKD. This CDR3 region has 15 residues. DNA of the CDR3: TGTGCCATCATGGAGGGTTTAAGCTTTGGAAACACCATATATTTT. Amino acid sequence: CAIMEGLSFGNTIYF.

The rearrangement uses TRBV7-6 and TRBJ2-3, with D maybe TRBD1 (5 bases). Trimming cost V 5 bases and J 2 bases, with 14 bases left between them. Germline CDR1 and CDR2: SGHVS and FNYEAQ. The CDR3 covers 15 residues. CDR3 sequence: CASSPPIRDTDTQYF. The CDR3 nucleotides read TGTGCCAGCAGCCCCCCTATCAGGGACACAGATACGCAGTATTTT.

The rearrangement uses TRBV18 and TRBJ2-1, with D uncertain. V lost 0 bases to trimming and J lost 0 bases, with 12 bases between them. This CDR3 has 17 amino acids. The V gene's germline CDR1 is KGHSH and CDR2 LQKENI. The CDR3 is CASSPPVALSSYNEQFF. The CDR3 coding sequence is TGTGCCAGCTCACCACCAGTGGCGCTGAGCTCCTACAATGAGCAGTTCTTC.